This TCR beta chain was identified during a study of shared clonotypes between healthy human individuals. Every immunoSEQ plate was one replicate of a subset's evenly spread DNA. Replicate PCRs run on unsorted PBMC used about 0.3 ug DNA, which was about 28,000 T cell genomes. Authors' processing steps: As immunoSEQ supplied junction-only sequences (without quality scores), filtering differed. Method: immunoSEQ multiplex PCR; TCRdb's copy keeps in-frame clones and lacks some. The DNA was the basis for D and trimming; V, J and clone size are from that table. There are fewer than 550,000 clones in the sample; approximately 79% occur only once, and around 12% lies in the top ten. The unsorted samples had tens of millions of PBMCs used for genomic DNA. The CDR3 runs to 17 residues. The V gene's germline CDR1 is SGHVS and CDR2 FQNEAQ. Between the trimmed V and J ends, which lost 0 bases and 0 bases, there was a span of 15 bases.

The receptor was isolated from a woman in her thirties or forties in good health. Some clones in this sample may be carry-over from other donors' samples. Sequenced input: PBMCs. The V and J genes are TRBV7-8 and TRBJ2-7; D is perhaps TRBD1 (7 bases). The CDR3 DNA follows: TGTGCCAGCAGCTTAGCGGGAGGACAGGAGAGCTCCTACGAGCAGTACTTC. Translation: CASSLAGGQESSYEQYF. The full variable domain, in which reference TRBV7-8 and TRBJ2-7 provide the parts outside the CDR3, is GAGVSQSPRYKVAKRGQDVALRCDPISGHVSLFWYQQALGQGPEFLTYFQNEAQLDKSGLPSDRFFAERPEGSVSTLKIQRTQQEDSAVYLCASSLAGGQESSYEQYFGPGTRLTVT.